This TCR beta chain appears in the sequencing data of a study of T cell repertoires in cytomegalovirus infection. Study-wide findings and caveats: Summed frequency of shared TCR beta families picked out CMV carriers who also had the relevant HLA. Dominating the ex vivo response were TCR beta clonotypes that were CMV-specific and HLA-C-restricted.

TCRdb passed the reads through MiXCR, listing each CDR3 protein once. The sample records around 770,000 distinct CDR3 sequences, about 29% being singletons. This clonotype was observed at least ten times. Its antigen is unknown. Germline loops: CDR1 MDHEN, CDR2 SYDVKM. Trimming removed 8 bases from V and 4 bases from J; junction bases left unmatched: 12. The CDR3 is 15 residues long. The chain links TRBV28 to TRBJ1-2; 8 bases map to TRBD1. This material consisted of cultured CD8+ T cells from PBMCs, taken from culture after CMV antigen stimulation. This TCR derives from a human donor in good health (CMV status not recorded). Some clones in this sample may be carry-over from other donors' samples. The CDR3 DNA reads as TGTGCCAGCGGGAGCGGACAGGGACGACTCTATGGCTACACCTTC. Protein: CASGSGQGRLYGYTF.